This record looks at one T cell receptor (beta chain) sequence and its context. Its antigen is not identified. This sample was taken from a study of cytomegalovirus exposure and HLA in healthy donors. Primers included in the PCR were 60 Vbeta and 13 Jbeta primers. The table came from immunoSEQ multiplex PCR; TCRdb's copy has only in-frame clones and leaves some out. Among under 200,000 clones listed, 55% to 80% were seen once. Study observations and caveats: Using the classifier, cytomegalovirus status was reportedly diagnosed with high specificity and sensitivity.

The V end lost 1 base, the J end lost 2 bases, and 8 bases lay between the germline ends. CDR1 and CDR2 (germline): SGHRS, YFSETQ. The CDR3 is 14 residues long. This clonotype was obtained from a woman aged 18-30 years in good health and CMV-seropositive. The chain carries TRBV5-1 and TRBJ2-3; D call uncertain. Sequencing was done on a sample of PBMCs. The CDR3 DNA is TGCGCCAGCAGCTTGTCCCGTTTCACAGATACGCAGTATTTT. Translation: CASSLSRFTDTQYF.